A selection of T cell receptor beta chains follows, all from one sample in a study of blood T cell repertoires in COVID-19. Only in-frame clones appear in the TCRdb table, and some are missing; sequencing was by immunoSEQ multiplex PCR. The table has some 95,000 clones, less than 90% seen once. Sequenced input: peripheral blood. The receptors derive from a man aged 80 or over with active or convalescent COVID-19. CDR3s include the opening cysteine and the closing phenylalanine or tryptophan. A D gene is named only where the DNA matches it firmly. Clone size, where shown, is once, few, many, or a class for clones that have expanded.

clone_size: NA
v_call: TRBV24-1
j_call: TRBJ2-1
cdr3_length: 11
d_call: NA
cdr3_aa: CATSDRYEQFF
cdr3_nt: TGTGCCACCAGTGATCGGTATGAGCAGTTCTTC

clone_size: NA
v_call: TRBV10-3
j_call: TRBJ1-2
cdr3_length: 18
d_call: NA
cdr3_aa: CAISGSPPNSQIWAGYTF
cdr3_nt: TGTGCCATCAGTGGCTCACCCCCCAACAGCCAGATCTGGGCTGGCTACACCTTC

clone_size: once
v_call: TRBV9
j_call: TRBJ2-3
cdr3_length: 14
d_call: NA
cdr3_aa: CASSVGRSTDTQYF
cdr3_nt: TGTGCCAGCAGCGTAGGCAGAAGCACAGATACGCAGTATTTT

clone_size: NA
v_call: TRBV5-1
j_call: TRBJ1-2
cdr3_length: 15
d_call: TRBD1
cdr3_aa: CASSLATGANYGYTF
cdr3_nt: TGCGCCAGCAGCTTGGCCACAGGGGCCAACTATGGCTACACCTTC

clone_size: NA
v_call: TRBV18
j_call: TRBJ1-2
cdr3_length: 15
d_call: NA
cdr3_aa: CASSPPTTANYGYTF
cdr3_nt: TGTGCCAGCTCACCACCGACGACAGCTAACTATGGCTACACCTTC

clone_size: NA
v_call: TRBV18
j_call: TRBJ2-4
cdr3_length: 15
d_call: TRBD2
cdr3_aa: CASSPPGGTKNIQYF
cdr3_nt: TGTGCCAGCTCGCCACCGGGGGGAACCAAAAACATTCAGTACTTC

clone_size: NA
v_call: TRBV6-2/TRBV6-3
j_call: TRBJ2-3
cdr3_length: 16
d_call: NA
cdr3_aa: CASSYLRRGPKDTQYF
cdr3_nt: TGTGCCAGCAGTTACCTCCGGCGCGGGCCTAAAGATACGCAGTATTTT

clone_size: NA
v_call: TRBV30
j_call: TRBJ1-1
cdr3_length: 13
d_call: TRBD1
cdr3_aa: CACWDRMNTEAFF
cdr3_nt: TGTGCCTGTTGGGACAGGATGAACACTGAAGCTTTCTTT

clone_size: NA
v_call: TRBV18
j_call: TRBJ1-1
cdr3_length: 14
d_call: TRBD1
cdr3_aa: CASSPGTAPPEAFF
cdr3_nt: TGTGCCAGCTCACCAGGGACAGCCCCTCCTGAAGCTTTCTTT

clone_size: NA
v_call: TRBV30
j_call: TRBJ1-2
cdr3_length: 11
d_call: NA
cdr3_aa: CAWTGWYGYTF
cdr3_nt: TGTGCCTGGACAGGGTGGTATGGCTACACCTTC

clone_size: NA
v_call: TRBV19
j_call: TRBJ2-7
cdr3_length: 14
d_call: NA
cdr3_aa: CASSTVGANGEQYF
cdr3_nt: TGTGCCAGTAGTACCGTGGGGGCGAATGGCGAGCAGTACTTC

clone_size: few
v_call: TRBV18
j_call: TRBJ1-3
cdr3_length: 16
d_call: TRBD1
cdr3_aa: CASSTGTGGTGNTIYF
cdr3_nt: TGTGCCAGCTCAACCGGGACAGGGGGCACGGGAAACACCATATATTTT

clone_size: NA
v_call: TRBV10-3
j_call: TRBJ2-1
cdr3_length: 18
d_call: TRBD2
cdr3_aa: CAISEWGLAGRKDNEQFF
cdr3_nt: TGTGCCATCAGTGAGTGGGGGCTAGCGGGACGTAAAGACAATGAGCAGTTCTTC

clone_size: NA
v_call: TRBV9
j_call: TRBJ2-5
cdr3_length: 16
d_call: TRBD2
cdr3_aa: CASSAAMTSGRETQYF
cdr3_nt: TGTGCCAGCAGCGCCGCAATGACTAGCGGGAGAGAGACCCAGTACTTC

clone_size: NA
v_call: TRBV7-3
j_call: TRBJ2-3
cdr3_length: 15
d_call: TRBD2
cdr3_aa: CASSLNPLAGGTQYF
cdr3_nt: TGTGCCAGCAGCTTAAACCCACTAGCGGGTGGTACGCAGTATTTT

clone_size: NA
v_call: TRBV7-2
j_call: TRBJ2-1
cdr3_length: 15
d_call: TRBD1
cdr3_aa: CASSKMGQGGQEQFF
cdr3_nt: TGTGCCAGCAGCAAAATGGGACAGGGTGGGCAAGAGCAGTTCTTC

clone_size: NA
v_call: TRBV7-2
j_call: TRBJ1-6
cdr3_length: 12
d_call: NA
cdr3_aa: CASSPPNSPLHF
cdr3_nt: TGTGCCAGCAGCCCCCCTAACTCACCCCTCCACTTT

clone_size: once
v_call: TRBV9
j_call: TRBJ2-3
cdr3_length: 12
d_call: NA
cdr3_aa: CASTRDTDTQYF
cdr3_nt: TGTGCCAGCACCAGGGATACAGATACGCAGTATTTT

clone_size: NA
v_call: TRBV7-9
j_call: TRBJ2-7
cdr3_length: 15
d_call: TRBD1
cdr3_aa: CASSLGTGVWYEQYF
cdr3_nt: TGTGCCAGCAGCCTCGGGACAGGGGTTTGGTACGAGCAGTACTTC

clone_size: NA
v_call: TRBV29-1
j_call: TRBJ1-2
cdr3_length: 15
d_call: TRBD1
cdr3_aa: CSARGDSQSNYGYTF
cdr3_nt: TGCAGCGCCCGAGGGGACAGTCAATCTAACTATGGCTACACCTTC

clone_size: NA
v_call: TRBV6-5
j_call: TRBJ2-3
cdr3_length: 13
d_call: NA
cdr3_aa: CASIKTVTDTQYF
cdr3_nt: TGTGCCAGCATAAAAACGGTTACAGATACGCAGTATTTT

clone_size: NA
v_call: TRBV7-7
j_call: TRBJ2-2
cdr3_length: 17
d_call: TRBD1
cdr3_aa: CASSLRAGTGNTGELFF
cdr3_nt: TGTGCTAGCAGCTTGCGGGCCGGGACAGGGAACACCGGGGAGCTGTTTTTT

clone_size: NA
v_call: TRBV6-2/TRBV6-3
j_call: TRBJ2-7
cdr3_length: 16
d_call: TRBD2
cdr3_aa: CASSYASGRAEYEQYF
cdr3_nt: TGTGCCAGCAGTTACGCTAGCGGGAGGGCCGAATACGAGCAGTACTTC

clone_size: few
v_call: TRBV30
j_call: TRBJ1-1
cdr3_length: 14
d_call: TRBD1
cdr3_aa: CAWSTLTGGSEAFF
cdr3_nt: TGTGCCTGGAGTACCCTCACAGGGGGCAGTGAAGCTTTCTTT

clone_size: NA
v_call: TRBV6-1
j_call: TRBJ1-3
cdr3_length: 15
d_call: NA
cdr3_aa: CASSEPVNSGNTIYF
cdr3_nt: TGTGCCAGCAGTGAACCGGTAAACTCTGGAAACACCATATATTTT

clone_size: few
v_call: TRBV5-1
j_call: TRBJ1-3
cdr3_length: 15
d_call: TRBD1
cdr3_aa: CASSLDRGGRDTIYF
cdr3_nt: TGCGCCAGCAGCTTGGACAGGGGGGGACGAGACACCATATATTTT

clone_size: NA
v_call: TRBV6-5
j_call: TRBJ1-5
cdr3_length: 13
d_call: NA
cdr3_aa: CASSSDLREPQHF
cdr3_nt: TGTGCCAGCAGTAGCGATCTCAGAGAGCCCCAGCATTTT

clone_size: NA
v_call: TRBV4-3
j_call: TRBJ2-7
cdr3_length: 14
d_call: NA
cdr3_aa: CASSQDISGYEQYF
cdr3_nt: TGCGCCAGCAGCCAAGATATTAGCGGTTACGAGCAGTACTTC

clone_size: NA
v_call: TRBV9
j_call: TRBJ2-1
cdr3_length: 16
d_call: TRBD2
cdr3_aa: CASSVVGTSGRNEQFF
cdr3_nt: TGTGCCAGCAGCGTAGTCGGCACTAGCGGGAGGAATGAGCAGTTCTTC

clone_size: NA
v_call: TRBV7-3
j_call: TRBJ2-2
cdr3_length: 15
d_call: TRBD1
cdr3_aa: CASSFDRVGTGELFF
cdr3_nt: TGTGCCAGCAGCTTTGACAGGGTGGGCACCGGGGAGCTGTTTTTT

clone_size: NA
v_call: TRBV3-1/TRBV3-2
j_call: TRBJ2-5
cdr3_length: 15
d_call: TRBD2
cdr3_aa: CASRRLAGGHETQYF
cdr3_nt: TGTGCCAGCAGGAGACTAGCGGGAGGGCACGAGACCCAGTACTTC

clone_size: NA
v_call: TRBV12-5
j_call: TRBJ1-5
cdr3_length: 17
d_call: NA
cdr3_aa: CASGWIRDTYSNQPQHF
cdr3_nt: TGTGCTAGTGGTTGGATACGGGACACTTATAGCAATCAGCCCCAGCATTTT

clone_size: NA
v_call: TRBV9
j_call: TRBJ2-3
cdr3_length: 15
d_call: NA
cdr3_aa: CASSVDHLARNTQYF
cdr3_nt: TGTGCCAGCAGCGTAGACCACCTGGCCAGGAATACGCAGTATTTT

clone_size: once
v_call: TRBV7-9
j_call: TRBJ1-1
cdr3_length: 15
d_call: NA
cdr3_aa: CASSLGNSANTEAFF
cdr3_nt: TGTGCCAGCAGTTTAGGTAACAGTGCAAACACTGAAGCTTTCTTT

clone_size: NA
v_call: TRBV4-3
j_call: TRBJ2-1
cdr3_length: 18
d_call: TRBD1
cdr3_aa: CASSLSVPGGAVRDEQFF
cdr3_nt: TGCGCCAGCAGCCTAAGCGTCCCAGGGGGCGCGGTTCGCGATGAGCAGTTCTTC

clone_size: NA
v_call: TRBV18
j_call: TRBJ2-1
cdr3_length: 13
d_call: NA
cdr3_aa: CASSPANSGEQFF
cdr3_nt: TGTGCCAGCTCACCGGCCAATTCGGGTGAGCAGTTCTTC

clone_size: NA
v_call: TRBV7-9
j_call: TRBJ2-5
cdr3_length: 15
d_call: TRBD1
cdr3_aa: CASTMGDSRQETQYF
cdr3_nt: TGTGCCAGCACCATGGGGGACAGCCGACAAGAGACCCAGTACTTC

clone_size: NA
v_call: TRBV7-9
j_call: TRBJ1-1
cdr3_length: 14
d_call: NA
cdr3_aa: CASSLGQAGAEAFF
cdr3_nt: TGTGCCAGCAGCTTAGGTCAGGCGGGGGCTGAAGCTTTCTTT

clone_size: NA
v_call: TRBV19
j_call: TRBJ2-3
cdr3_length: 13
d_call: NA
cdr3_aa: CASRRQGTDTQYF
cdr3_nt: TGTGCCAGTAGGCGACAAGGCACAGATACGCAGTATTTT